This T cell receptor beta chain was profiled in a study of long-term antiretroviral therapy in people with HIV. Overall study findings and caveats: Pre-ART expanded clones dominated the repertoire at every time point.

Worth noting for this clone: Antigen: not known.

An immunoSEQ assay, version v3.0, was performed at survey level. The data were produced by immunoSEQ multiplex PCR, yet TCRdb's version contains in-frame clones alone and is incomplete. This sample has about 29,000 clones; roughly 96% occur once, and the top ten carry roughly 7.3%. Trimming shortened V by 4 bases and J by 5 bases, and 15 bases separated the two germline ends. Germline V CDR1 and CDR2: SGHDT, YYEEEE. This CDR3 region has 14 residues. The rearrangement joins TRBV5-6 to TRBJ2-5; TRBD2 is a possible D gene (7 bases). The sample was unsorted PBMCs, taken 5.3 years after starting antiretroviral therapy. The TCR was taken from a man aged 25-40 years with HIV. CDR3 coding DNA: TGTGCCAGCAGCCGGGGGGCTGGTTTGGAGACCCAGTACTTC. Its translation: CASSRGAGLETQYF.